The 4 T cell receptor beta chains in this list originate from one sample, sequenced in a study of circulating and synovial CD4+ cells in juvenile arthritis. Clones were read by immunoSEQ multiplex PCR, and TCRdb kept only the in-frame ones, dropping some. The sample carries over 11,000 clones, approximately 88% recorded once. The sequenced sample consisted of CD4+ T cells from synovial fluid. The origin of the receptors is a human patient with juvenile idiopathic arthritis. Some clones in this sample may be carry-over from other donors' samples.

The rearrangement uses TRBV2 and TRBJ2-3; D gene ambiguous. CDR3 length equals 12 residues. Trimming removed 7 bases from V and 2 bases from J, with 7 bases in between. Germline-derived CDR1 and CDR2 are SNHLY and FYNNEI. The CDR3 region is CASNTDTDTQYF. CDR3 DNA: TGTGCCAGCAACACAGACACAGATACGCAGTATTTT.

The genes are TRBV30 and TRBJ2-1, with D uncertain. CDR1 GTSNPN and CDR2 SVGIG come from the germline V gene (reference sequence). Trimming cost V 0 bases and J 4 bases, with 10 bases left between them. CDR3 length equals 14 residues. CDR3 in amino acids: CAWSVMEKYNEQFF. DNA of the CDR3: TGTGCCTGGAGTGTTATGGAGAAGTACAATGAGCAGTTCTTC. Full variable domain (outside the CDR3, taken from reference TRBV30 and TRBJ2-1): SQTIHQWPATLVQPVGSPLSLECTVEGTSNPNLYWYRQAAGRGLQLLFYSVGIGQISSEVPQNLSASRPQDRQFILSSKKLLLSDSGFYLCAWSVMEKYNEQFFGPGTRLTVL.

In regard to this clone: At one boundary the junction diverges from the germline segment, which might be a read error. The chain joins TRBV7-7 to TRBJ2-5, with 12 bases lining up with TRBD2. CDR1 is SSHAT and CDR2 is FNYEAQ in the germline V gene (reference sequence). This CDR3 is built from 14 residues. The CDR3 protein is CASSSGLAGETQYF. CDR3 bases: TGTGCTAGCAGCTCCGGACTAGCGGGGGAGACCCAGTACTTC. The entire variable domain, with the rest obtained from reference TRBV7-7 and TRBJ2-5, is as follows: GAGVSQSPRYKVTKRGQDVTLRCDPISSHATLYWYQQALGQGPEFLTYFNYEAQPDKSGLPSDRFSAERPEGSISTLTIQRTEQRDSAMYRCASSSGLAGETQYFGPGTRLLVL.

The J gene is TRBJ1-5, the V gene TRBV5-6, with TRBD1 as a possible D gene (6 bases). Germline V lookup: CDR1 SGHDT, CDR2 YYEEEE. V was cut by 2 bases and J by 5 bases, with 8 bases left in between. This CDR3 region has 13 residues. The DNA of the CDR3 is TGTGCCAGCAGCTTCCAGGGGCATCAGCCCCAGCATTTT. Encoded protein: CASSFQGHQPQHF.